This T cell receptor beta chain comes out of a study of CD8+ T cells in alopecia areata. About the research overall: Treated patients were given oral tofacitinib, which was dosed at 5 to 10 mg twice daily. Tofacitinib administration persisted for 6 to 18 months, succeeded by 6 months off drug. General study findings and limits: Sequencing of scalp tissue also captures the resident alphabeta T cells of normal skin.

Treatment indicated: oral pan-JAK inhibitor, 5-10 mg twice daily. The CDR3 consists of 14 residues. Germline loops: CDR1 ENHRY, CDR2 SYGVKD. V lost 9 bases and J 4 bases, leaving 18 bases between the germline ends. In the case of this clone: Its antigen is still unknown.

After isolation, RNA underwent reverse transcription to generate cDNA as the sequencing template. Measured with immunoSEQ multiplex PCR; TCRdb has only the in-frame clones, and not every one. This table holds 200,000 to 250,000 clones, about 64% found once. This receptor was identified in a human donor with alopecia areata. Here the sequenced sample was CD4+ T cells sorted from blood, taken at week 4, from a patient treated with tofacitinib. The J gene is TRBJ2-5, the V gene TRBV10-3; the D gene is possibly TRBD2 (6 bases). CDR3 DNA sequence: TGTGCCATAAGGGCTAGCGATGGAGGAGAGACCCAGTACTTC. Translated, it gives CAIRASDGGETQYF.